Detailed here is one TCR beta chain. No antigen is known for it. This sample is drawn from a study of CD8+ T cells in alopecia areata. Study at large: Administration of oral tofacitinib to treated patients was at 5 to 10 mg twice daily. Study observations and caveats: Throughout tofacitinib, many expanded lesional clones continued to persist in scalp and blood.

The treatment denotes: oral pan-JAK inhibitor, 5-10 mg twice daily. In each case, RNA was isolated and then reverse transcribed into cDNA as the sequencing template. TCRdb's copy holds only in-frame clones and misses some; the assay was immunoSEQ multiplex PCR. Found here are 130,000 to 150,000 clones, roughly four fifths of them singletons; the top ten hold just under 25%. The germline V gene encodes CDR1 SNHLY and CDR2 FYNNEI. The length of the CDR3 is 16 residues. Trimming took 3 bases from V and 1 from J; bases not matched to a gene: 8. The receptor was derived from a human donor with alopecia areata. This sample comprised CD8+ T cells sorted from blood, obtained at week 4, from a patient treated with tofacitinib. The chain carries TRBV2 and TRBJ2-5; 7 bases align to TRBD1. DNA for the CDR3: TGTGCCAGCAGTGATGGCCCCCGGACAGGCCAAGAGACCCAGTACTTC. Amino acid sequence: CASSDGPRTGQETQYF.